The 8 T cell receptor beta chains below all came from one sample that was sequenced in a study of shared clonotypes between healthy human individuals. Naive-designated CD8 cells lacked CD45RO, were positively enriched for CCR7, and omitted terminally differentiated effector memory CD45RA+ cells. TCRdb keeps only in-frame clones here, not all; method: immunoSEQ multiplex PCR. The table lists approximately 600,000 clones, roughly 96% of them singletons. Sequencing input: naive CD8+ T cells sorted from blood. These receptor sequences come from a woman in her 30s in good health.

The gene calls are TRBV11-2 and TRBJ1-1, with 10 bases lining up with TRBD1. The CDR3 spans 16 residues. Germline V gene sequence: CDR1 SGHAT, CDR2 FQNNGV. Trimming at V came to 1 base and at J to 5 bases, leaving 7 bases not matched to a gene. CDR3 amino acids: CASSLGPRTGGTEAFF. The CDR3 DNA sequence: TGTGCCAGCAGCTTAGGTCCCCGGACAGGGGGAACTGAAGCTTTCTTT. The complete variable domain, with remaining parts taken from reference TRBV11-2 and TRBJ1-1, reads EAGVAQSPRYKIIEKRQSVAFWCNPISGHATLYWYQQILGQGPKLLIQFQNNGVVDDSQLPKDRFSAERLKGVDSTLKIQPAKLEDSAVYLCASSLGPRTGGTEAFFGQGTRLTVV.

The chain recombines TRBV6-1 with TRBJ2-7, with D hard to call. The V gene lost 0 bases and the J gene lost 1 base, with 7 bases spanning the gap. The CDR3 has 14 amino acids. The germline V gene encodes CDR1 MNHNS and CDR2 SASEGT. In DNA form, the CDR3 reads TGTGCCAGCAGTGAAGCTGCGGCGTCCTACGAGCAGTACTTC. It encodes CASSEAAASYEQYF.

The chain uses TRBV27 and TRBJ2-3; 7 nucleotides match TRBD1. This CDR3 contains 15 residues. Trimming took 2 bases from V and 1 from J; bases not matched to a gene: 3. Germline assignment: CDR1 MNHEY and CDR2 SMNVEV (reference sequence). DNA for the CDR3: TGTGCCAGCAGTTTAGACAGGGCTGGCACAGATACGCAGTATTTT. Its protein is CASSLDRAGTDTQYF.

The chain carries TRBV28 and TRBJ2-7, with 11 bases identical to TRBD2. This CDR3 has 14 residues. J gave up 3 bases and V 5 bases, and 3 bases lay outside the gene matches. The germline CDR1 and CDR2 sequences are MDHEN and SYDVKM. The DNA of the CDR3 is TGTGCCAGCAGTACTAGCGGGAGTGGCTACGAGCAGTACTTC. Residues: CASSTSGSGYEQYF.

In this sample, this clone turned up once. This chain links TRBV13 with TRBJ1-1; tentatively, D is TRBD1 (5 bases). CDR1 and CDR2 from the germline V gene are PRHDT and FYEKMQ (reference sequence). Trimming cost V 1 base and J 1 base, with 10 bases left between them. The CDR3 consists of 15 residues. CDR3 region: CASSLESGTNTEAFF. The CDR3 nucleotides are TGTGCCAGCAGCTTAGAATCGGGGACGAACACTGAAGCTTTCTTT.

J is TRBJ1-2 and V is TRBV7-9; the match to TRBD1 covers 8 bases. Trimming removed 5 bases from V and 6 bases from J; junction bases left unmatched: 11. CDR1 is SEHNR, CDR2 FQNEAQ, per germline (reference sequence). The CDR3 covers 15 residues. Here the CDR3 DNA reads TGTGCCAGCAGCCGTCCCGGGACAGGTACGGATGGCTACACCTTC. Amino acids: CASSRPGTGTDGYTF.

The rearrangement joins TRBV5-5 to TRBJ2-7; D is unresolved. The CDR3 contains 12 residues. V was clipped by 5 bases and J by 3 bases, with 9 bases between them. CDR1 is SGHKS, CDR2 YYEKEE, per germline (reference sequence). CDR3 in DNA: TGTGCCAGCAGTTGGGATTTCTACGAGCAGTACTTC. Protein product: CASSWDFYEQYF. Using reference TRBV5-5 and TRBJ2-7 for the parts outside the CDR3, the full variable domain is DAGVTQSPTHLIKTRGQQVTLRCSPISGHKSVSWYQQVLGQGPQFIFQYYEKEERGRGNFPDRFSARQFPNYSSELNVNALLLGDSALYLCASSWDFYEQYFGPGTRLTVT.

The chain recombines TRBV19 with TRBJ1-5; D is unclear. The CDR3 runs to 14 residues. Trimming cost V 4 bases and J 4 bases, with 11 bases left between them. CDR1 and CDR2 from the germline V gene are LNHDA and SQIVND (reference sequence). CDR3 sequence: CASSRVEENQPQHF. The CDR3 nucleotides are TGTGCCAGTAGTAGGGTTGAAGAGAATCAGCCCCAGCATTTT. Based on the CDR3 plus reference TRBV19 and TRBJ1-5, the full variable domain is DGGITQSPKYLFRKEGQNVTLSCEQNLNHDAMYWYRQDPGQGLRLIYYSQIVNDFQKGDIAEGYSVSREKKESFPLTVTSAQKNPTAFYLCASSRVEENQPQHFGDGTRLSIL.